Shown below are 23 T cell receptor beta chains from a single sample sequenced in a study of cytomegalovirus exposure and HLA in healthy donors. The PCR employed 60 Vbeta primers together with 13 Jbeta primers. The assay was immunoSEQ multiplex PCR, and TCRdb's table has in-frame clones only and misses some. The table shows around 130,000 clones, with approximately 85% occurring only once. Sequences were obtained from PBMCs. These receptors came from a male donor in good health and CMV-seropositive.

The chain has TRBV9 and TRBJ2-1; D gene uncertain. The germline gives CDR1 SGDLS, CDR2 YYNGEE. The CDR3 runs to 12 residues. V was cut by 4 bases and J by 6 bases, with 8 bases left in between. The CDR3 loop is CASSPPSNEQFF. CDR3 coding DNA: TGTGCCAGCAGCCCCCCGAGCAATGAGCAGTTCTTC. The full variable domain, completed using reference TRBV9 and TRBJ2-1, is DSGVTQTPKHLITATGQRVTLRCSPRSGDLSVYWYQQSLDQGLQFLIQYYNGEERAKGNILERFSAQQFPDLHSELNLSSLELGDSALYFCASSPPSNEQFFGPGTRLTVL.

The chain employs TRBV6-4 and TRBJ2-3, with 7 bases identical to TRBD2. In germline, CDR1 is MRHNA, CDR2 SNTAGT. Losses at the gene ends were 6 bases for V and 0 bases for J; bases not matched to a gene: 3. The CDR3 is 14 amino acids. The CDR3 reads CASSRDYSTDTQYF. CDR3 bases: TGTGCCAGCAGCCGGGACTACAGCACAGATACGCAGTATTTT.

The chain has TRBV27 and TRBJ2-7; possible D gene TRBD1, 5 bases. Trimming cost V 2 bases and J 4 bases, with 6 bases left between them. This CDR3 is 12 amino acids long. Per germline, CDR1 MNHEY and CDR2 SMNVEV (reference sequence). The DNA of the CDR3 is TGTGCCAGCAGTTTAAGGGGTTACGAGCAGTACTTC. This sequence encodes CASSLRGYEQYF.

V and J are TRBV6-5 and TRBJ2-5; TRBD1 matches 10 bases. The CDR3 sequence is 13 residues long. J lost 6 bases, V lost 7 bases, and 5 bases had no gene match. The germline CDR1 and CDR2 sequences are MNHEY and SVGAGI. CDR3 DNA: TGTGCCAGCAAGGGGACAGGGGTAAAGACCCAGTACTTC. Translation: CASKGTGVKTQYF.

There are a few counts of this clone. V and J are TRBV29-1 and TRBJ2-7; D is ambiguous. The germline V and J ends were trimmed by 0 bases and 6 bases, with 12 bases remaining between them. Germline CDR1 reads SQVTM; CDR2 reads ANQGSEA. This CDR3 spans 13 amino acids. CDR3 sequence reads: CSVEEPYPGEQYF. The CDR3 bases are TGCAGCGTTGAAGAACCCTACCCTGGCGAGCAGTACTTC.

This clone was picked up one time. A read error may produce the germline difference seen at one junction end. The rearrangement links TRBV7-8 to TRBJ1-3; D not certain. CDR3 length: 15 residues. CDR1 is SGHVS, CDR2 FQNEAQ, per germline. The CDR3 region is CASSYTVHSGSTIYF. CDR3 sequence (DNA): TGTGCCAGCAGCTACACAGTTCACTCTGGAAGCACCATATATTTT.

The V call is TRBV12-2, the J call TRBJ2-3; the table's TRBD2 call for D was not verified on the DNA. TRBV12-2 is shown as a pseudogene. The CDR3 runs 17 residues. The CDR3 spells CASRLGGTSGGTDTQYF. CDR3 bases: TGTGCAAGTCGCTTAGGTGGGACTAGCGGGGGCACAGATACGCAGTATTTT.

The chain carries TRBV11-2 and TRBJ2-2, with 10 bases identical to TRBD2. V lost 5 bases, J lost 5 bases, and 5 bases stayed unmatched. Germline CDR1 and CDR2: SGHAT and FQNNGV. The length of the CDR3 is 15 residues. The CDR3 sequence is CASSQGLASTGELFF. CDR3 DNA sequence: TGTGCCAGCAGCCAGGGACTAGCGTCGACCGGGGAGCTGTTTTTT.

The chain uses TRBV19 and TRBJ2-7, with 8 bases that match TRBD2. The CDR3 is 16 residues long. Unmatched junction bases numbered 12, after V lost 2 bases and J lost 6 bases. Per germline, CDR1 LNHDA and CDR2 SQIVND (reference sequence). CDR3 nucleotide sequence: TGTGCCAGTAGTATATTGACTGTCGCGGGAGGAGGCGAGCAGTACTTC. Translation: CASSILTVAGGGEQYF. The full variable domain, rest sourced from reference TRBV19 and TRBJ2-7, is DGGITQSPKYLFRKEGQNVTLSCEQNLNHDAMYWYRQDPGQGLRLIYYSQIVNDFQKGDIAEGYSVSREKKESFPLTVTSAQKNPTAFYLCASSILTVAGGGEQYFGPGTRLTVT.

The V call is TRBV7-2, the J call TRBJ2-1; 9 bases are a match to TRBD2. Germline-derived CDR1 and CDR2 are SGHTA and FQGNSA. With V trimmed by 6 bases and J by 10 bases, 13 bases remained unmatched. This CDR3 has 15 residues. CDR3 coding DNA: TGTGCCAGCAGTCAGAGGAGGAGCGGGAGGCAGGAGCAGTTCTTC. The encoded protein is CASSQRRSGRQEQFF.

This rearrangement joins TRBV4-3 to TRBJ2-1; a weak D match, TRBD2 (5 bases). CDR1 LGHNA and CDR2 YSLEER come from the germline V gene. Deletions cut 4 bases from V and 6 bases from J, with 13 bases between. The CDR3 covers 14 residues. This CDR3 is CASSPLVTSNEQFF. The CDR3 DNA is TGCGCCAGCAGCCCCCTAGTTACTAGCAATGAGCAGTTCTTC.

This chain connects TRBV25-1 to TRBJ2-3; 13 bases align to TRBD2. In germline, CDR1 is MGHDK, CDR2 SYGVNS. This CDR3 is 16 amino acids long. After removal of 5 bases from V and 3 bases from J, the junction contained 5 bases not matched to a gene. The DNA of the CDR3 is TGTGCCAGCAGTCATCCGGGACTAGCGGGAACAGATACGCAGTATTTT. This translates into CASSHPGLAGTDTQYF.

This clone was counted a single time. This chain links TRBV7-9 with TRBJ2-1, with 9 bases fitting TRBD1. The CDR3 loop spans 15 amino acids. V lost 4 bases and J lost 4; bases outside the gene matches: 5. In germline, CDR1 is SEHNR, CDR2 FQNEAQ (reference sequence). DNA of the CDR3: TGTGCCAGCAGCTCCTCCGGGACAGGGTACAATGAGCAGTTCTTC. Protein sequence: CASSSSGTGYNEQFF.

The chain uses TRBV18 and TRBJ1-1; D uncertain. Germline CDR1 reads KGHSH; CDR2 reads LQKENI. V lost 7 bases, J lost 4 bases, and 13 bases lay in between. The CDR3 covers 13 residues. CDR3 region: CASFSQVGTEAFF. CDR3 sequence (DNA): TGTGCCAGCTTTTCGCAGGTGGGCACTGAAGCTTTCTTT.

V is TRBV7-2 and J is TRBJ1-6, with 9 bases lining up with TRBD1. CDR1 and CDR2 (germline): SGHTA, FQGNSA. The CDR3 is made up of 14 amino acids. With 10 bases clipped from V and 13 bases from J, the junction kept 14 bases outside the gene matches. The CDR3 loop reads CAIPLGQGRGPLHF. The DNA for the CDR3 is TGTGCCATTCCACTCGGACAGGGGAGGGGGCCCCTCCACTTT. Based on the CDR3 plus reference TRBV7-2 and TRBJ1-6, the full variable domain is GAGVSQSPSNKVTEKGKDVELRCDPISGHTALYWYRQSLGQGLEFLIYFQGNSAPDKSGLPSDRFSAERTGGSVSTLTIQRTQQEDSAVYLCAIPLGQGRGPLHFGNGTRLTVT.

This chain uses TRBV5-4 with TRBJ2-5, with 11 bases that match TRBD2. The J call is uncertain, as TRBJ2-7 better fits the DNA end. The CDR3 is made up of 16 amino acids. Germline values: CDR1 SGHNT, CDR2 YYREEE (reference sequence). CDR3 in DNA: TGTGCCAGCAGCCCCCTAGCGGGAGGCGGGTCCTACGAGCAGTACTTC. It codes for CASSPLAGGGSYEQYF.

In regard to this clone: The junction and the germline gene differ at one end; a read error may be behind it. This chain links TRBV7-7 with TRBJ2-2, with 11 bases matching TRBD1. The germline V gene encodes CDR1 SSHAT and CDR2 FNYEAQ (reference sequence). This CDR3 region has 15 residues. The CDR3 nucleotides read TGTGCTAGCAGCGCCGGGACAGGGGGGACCGGGGAGCTGTTTTTT. Its protein product is CASSAGTGGTGELFF. The variable domain in full, completed from reference TRBV7-7 and TRBJ2-2, reads GAGVSQSPRYKVTKRGQDVTLRCDPISSHATLYWYQQALGQGPEFLTYFNYEAQPDKSGLPSDRFSAERPEGSISTLTIQRTEQRDSAMYRCASSAGTGGTGELFFGEGSRLTVL.

The J gene is TRBJ2-3, the V gene TRBV9, with TRBD2 matching 13 bases. CDR3 size: 16 residues. V trimming: 0 bases; J trimming: 6 bases; junction bases outside the gene matches: 4. Germline V gene data show CDR1 as SGDLS and CDR2 as YYNGEE. This chain's CDR3 is CASSVAPTSGRDTQYF. DNA for the CDR3: TGTGCCAGCAGCGTAGCCCCGACTAGCGGGAGGGATACGCAGTATTTT.

V is TRBV28 and J is TRBJ2-2; 7 nucleotides agree with TRBD1. Germline V gene data show CDR1 as MDHEN and CDR2 as SYDVKM. This CDR3 has 17 residues. Unmatched junction bases numbered 9, after V lost 2 bases and J lost 3 bases. The CDR3: CASSLPWTGDDTGELFF. The CDR3 coding sequence is TGTGCCAGCAGTTTACCCTGGACAGGTGATGACACCGGGGAGCTGTTTTTT.

The rearrangement uses TRBV4-3 and TRBJ2-6; 8 bases fit TRBD2. CDR1 is LGHNA and CDR2 is YSLEER in the germline V gene. Trimming at V came to 0 bases and at J to 3 bases, leaving 10 bases not matched to a gene. The CDR3 contains 19 residues. CDR3 protein: CASSQEVGAGGFGANVLTF. Written as DNA, the CDR3 is TGCGCCAGCAGCCAAGAAGTGGGCGCGGGAGGCTTTGGGGCCAACGTCCTGACTTTC.

This chain joins TRBV4-1 and TRBJ2-7; tentative D call: TRBD1 (6 bases). V was shortened by 0 bases and J by 4 bases, with 13 bases between the two germline ends. CDR1 is MGHRA, CDR2 YSYEKL, per germline. The CDR3 is 15 amino acids. Here the CDR3 DNA reads TGCGCCAGCAGCCAAGAAGGGGCAGGGGTATACGAGCAGTACTTC. It encodes CASSQEGAGVYEQYF.

The V call is TRBV14, the J call TRBJ1-1; the match to TRBD1 covers 7 bases. V shed 4 bases and J 5 bases; nucleotides not matched to a gene: 4. Germline CDR1 and CDR2: SGHDN and FVKESK. This CDR3 is built from 13 residues. The CDR3 DNA follows: TGTGCCAGCAGCCTAGGGGGCAGGACTGAAGCTTTCTTT. Amino acid sequence: CASSLGGRTEAFF.

The chain employs TRBV5-4 and TRBJ2-7, with 7 bases that match TRBD2. Germline values: CDR1 SGHNT, CDR2 YYREEE (reference sequence). This CDR3 region has 14 residues. J was trimmed by 7 bases and V by 0 bases; bases with no gene match: 7. DNA for the CDR3: TGTGCCAGCAGCTTGGGGACTAGAACCACTGAGCAGTACTTC. Translated: CASSLGTRTTEQYF. Using reference TRBV5-4 and TRBJ2-7 for the parts outside the CDR3, the full variable domain is ETGVTQSPTHLIKTRGQQVTLRCSSQSGHNTVSWYQQALGQGPQFIFQYYREEENGRGNFPPRFSGLQFPNYSSELNVNALELDDSALYLCASSLGTRTTEQYFGPGTRLTVT.